The subject of this entry is one T cell receptor (beta chain). These data are taken from a study of OX40 agonist ivuxolimab in advanced cancers. In the study overall: Treatment of patients was with ivuxolimab, an agonistic anti-OX40 (CD134) antibody. Those enrolled were about 80% male, with a mean age of 60 years and ages from about 20 to 80.

Clones were read by immunoSEQ multiplex PCR, and TCRdb kept only the in-frame ones, dropping some. The table records around 30,000 clones, around 90% of them present only once. Autoimmune disease history or systemic immunosuppression led to patients being barred. This receptor was taken from an adult with an advanced solid tumor such as melanoma, head and neck, liver or kidney cancer. The sequencing here drew on CD4+ or CD8+ T cells sorted from blood, taken in a trial of the OX40 agonist ivuxolimab.

This chain's CDR3 is CASRQQGAVNTEAFF. CDR3 in DNA: TGTGCCAGCAGACAACAGGGGGCAGTGAACACTGAAGCTTTCTTT. V is TRBV6-5 and J is TRBJ1-1, with 9 bases identical to TRBD1. Trimming cost V 6 bases and J 0 bases; bases outside gene matches: 5. The CDR3 loop spans 15 amino acids. CDR1 MNHEY and CDR2 SVGAGI come from the germline V gene.